These 10 T cell receptor beta chains came from one sample sequenced in a study of early T cells in non-severe SARS-CoV-2 infection. TCRdb re-called the 5' RACE reads with MiXCR, one entry per CDR3 protein. The table includes 20,000 to 25,000 distinct CDR3 sequences, around 4.2% detected once. What was sequenced was whole blood. The source of these receptors is an adult who was a healthcare worker with PCR-confirmed SARS-CoV-2 infection or an uninfected control (not recorded which).

This clonotype was observed many times. The chain links TRBV19 to TRBJ2-3; 9 nucleotides line up with TRBD2. Germline values: CDR1 LNHDA, CDR2 SQIVND (reference sequence). Unmatched junction bases numbered 19, after V lost 4 bases and J lost 11 bases. This CDR3 region has 17 residues. The CDR3 protein is CASSTQEERGALYGQYF. CDR3 nucleotide sequence: TGTGCCAGTAGTACCCAGGAGGAGCGGGGGGCCCTTTATGGGCAGTATTTT.

This clonotype was counted a few times. This chain connects TRBV6-6 to TRBJ2-1; TRBD1 matches 8 bases. There are 14 residues in the CDR3. CDR1 and CDR2 from the germline V gene are MNHNY and SVGAGI (reference sequence). With 6 bases clipped from V and 7 bases from J, the junction kept 8 bases outside the gene matches. CDR3 DNA: TGTGCCAGCAGCCGCTACGGACAGGGTAATGAGCAGTTCTTC. Translating it yields CASSRYGQGNEQFF.

This clonotype came up many times. The V and J genes are TRBV2 and TRBJ1-4, with 7 bases lining up with TRBD1. The CDR3 is made up of 15 amino acids. The germline CDR1 and CDR2 sequences are SNHLY and FYNNEI. V dropped 4 bases and J dropped 5; count of bases not matched to a gene: 7. CDR3: CASSVWGQPNEKLFF. For the CDR3, the DNA is TGTGCCAGCAGTGTTTGGGGACAGCCCAATGAAAAACTGTTTTTT.

This clonotype has at least ten counts. The chain recombines TRBV29-1 with TRBJ2-1, with D possibly matching TRBD1 (5 bases). Germline lookup yields CDR1 SQVTM and CDR2 ANQGSEA. The CDR3 is made up of 14 amino acids. Trimming took 6 bases from V and 7 from J, leaving 19 bases between them. As DNA, the CDR3 is TGCAGCGTCGCCGACAGCCCTAGGACGAATGAGCAGTTCTTC. Translated, it gives CSVADSPRTNEQFF.

In its sample, this clonotype was seen a few times. The V gene is TRBV19, the J gene TRBJ2-7; D perhaps matches TRBD1 (6 bases). The CDR3 sequence is 13 residues long. In germline, CDR1 is LNHDA, CDR2 SQIVND (reference sequence). Trimming removed 4 bases from V and 6 bases from J, with 13 bases in between. CDR3 sequence: CASSTYRAAEQYF. The CDR3, as DNA: TGTGCCAGTAGTACCTACAGGGCAGCCGAGCAGTACTTC.

This clonotype was recorded at least ten times. The chain has TRBV12-3 or TRBV12-4 and TRBJ1-1, with 10 bases matching TRBD1. The CDR3 sequence is 19 residues long. The V gene end was trimmed by 5 bases and the J gene end by 2 bases; junction bases not matched to a gene: 17. For the CDR3, the DNA is TGTGCCAGCAGTCGCCCGCCGGGACAGGGGTTTGGCGCCAACACTGAAGCTTTCTTT. Its protein product is CASSRPPGQGFGANTEAFF.

This clonotype was seen ten or more times. The chain recombines TRBV12-3 or TRBV12-4 with TRBJ2-5, with D possibly being TRBD2 (5 bases). V was clipped by 6 bases and J by 2 bases, with 10 bases between them. The length of the CDR3 is 13 residues. CDR3 loop: CASRRRGQETQYF. The CDR3 DNA follows: TGTGCCAGCAGACGTCGGGGACAAGAGACCCAGTACTTC.

This clonotype was observed a few times. This chain connects TRBV3-1 to TRBJ2-7; D assignment may be TRBD1 or TRBD2 (5 bases each). Per the germline V gene, CDR1 is LGHDT and CDR2 is YNNKEL (reference sequence). The V end lost 4 bases, the J end lost 3 bases, and 16 bases lay between the germline ends. The CDR3 extends over 15 amino acids. This chain's CDR3 is CASSPARAGSYEQYF. The CDR3 DNA reads as TGTGCCAGCAGCCCGGCCCGGGCAGGGAGCTACGAGCAGTACTTC.

In this sample, this clonotype turned up many times. V usage is TRBV11-2 and J usage is TRBJ2-2, with no clear D. This CDR3 comprises 15 residues. V lost 3 bases to trimming and J lost 6 bases, with 14 bases between them. Germline V gives CDR1 SGHAT, CDR2 FQNNGV. In DNA, the CDR3 is TGTGCCAGCAGCTTGGCTATCTTTACGGCCGGGGAGCTGTTTTTT. Residues: CASSLAIFTAGELFF. Based on the CDR3 plus reference TRBV11-2 and TRBJ2-2, the full variable domain is EAGVAQSPRYKIIEKRQSVAFWCNPISGHATLYWYQQILGQGPKLLIQFQNNGVVDDSQLPKDRFSAERLKGVDSTLKIQPAKLEDSAVYLCASSLAIFTAGELFFGEGSRLTVL.

This clonotype was seen many times. The chain carries TRBV27 and TRBJ2-3; a weak D match, TRBD2 (5 bases). CDR3 length: 15 residues. The germline V and J ends were trimmed by 3 bases and 2 bases, with 12 bases remaining between them. Germline assignment: CDR1 MNHEY and CDR2 SMNVEV (reference sequence). DNA of the CDR3: TGTGCCAGCAGTTTGACCCTGAGGGACACAGATACGCAGTATTTT. This translates into CASSLTLRDTDTQYF.